This T cell receptor beta chain was captured in a study of T cell responses to AZD1222 COVID-19 vaccine (dated by TCRdb to the early 2020s). Broadly, across the study: AZD1222 recipients given second doses at about 4 weeks or at about 12 weeks were pooled, since spike-specific TCR depth and breadth were not found to differ between the two schedules. A total of about 230 trial participants underwent TCR sequencing, of whom roughly 210 received two doses of AZD1222 and about 25 received two doses of the MenACWY control vaccine. Trial participants were enrolled by age into 18-55, 56-69 and 70-plus year subgroups, with roughly 160, 29 and 62 TCR-sequenced participants respectively.

In light of the paper, this sample's time point label describes: baseline before first vaccination. Samples from vaccinated people were obtained from the UK trials COV001 and COV002, which included a single-blind randomized controlled phase 2/3 trial of AZD1222 (ChAdOx1 nCoV-19) in healthy adults. For TCRbeta chain sequencing, PBMC samples from trial participants were taken at day 0 and at day 28 after the second dose. Study-wide conclusions, independent of this receptor: In the small 56-69-year group, the increase in depth fell short of significance, most likely because of low power. Nearly half of unique spike-specific TCRs reportedly recognized epitopes outside regions mutated in the B.1.351 and B.1.1.7 variants. Because no samples from the day 14 peak response were available, repertoires could be characterized only after the peak T cell response. After two AZD1222 doses, spike-specific TCR breadth and depth were significantly higher than at day 0 and than in MenACWY recipients. The vaccine-associated CD4 TCRs covered the entire spike protein, and the dominant responses fell in regions 160-218 and 743-854. Conclusions about previously exposed vaccinees are limited because only six or seven AZD1222 recipients were SARS-CoV-2 seropositive at baseline. Participants were mostly white British, with more females than males. The authors suggested clonal diversity may have been underestimated.

The CDR1 and CDR2 encoded by the germline V gene are SGHRS and YFSETQ. The CDR3 sequence holds 16 residues, the cysteine and phenylalanine included. Only CDR3 DNA remains: 48 bases, in frame from the first base. V has 1 base trimmed and J has 7 bases trimmed; junction bases matching no gene number 11. The CDR3 regions of human TCRbeta chains were subjected to immunosequencing. In the original analysis: TCRs in the repertoires were matched against a reference library of SARS-CoV-2-specific TCRs that had been generated with the MIRA antigen-specificity platform. Breadth meant the fraction of unique TCRs that were SARS-CoV-2-associated, whereas depth meant the fraction of total T cells that were SARS-CoV-2-associated. Using the MIRA data, each spike-specific TCR was assigned both to the spike region to which the TCR was reactive and to a CD4 or CD8 class. Log10-transformed breadth and depth values were compared by one-way ANOVA with Sidak's multiple comparisons tests. This is the immuneACCESS table as TCRdb keeps it, with only in-frame sequences that have V and J called. A part of the clones is gone; compared with another copy, unresolved V genes explain less than half, and the rest is unexplained. The V and J calls and clone size come from that table; D and trimming were worked out from the DNA. The sample data list around 130,000 clones, and approximately 85% of these were observed just once. The ten largest clones capture about 8.3% of the sample.

Turning to this clone: Its target antigen remains unknown. The sample holds no much larger clone one base away, and base qualities are not on file.

The rearranged segments are TRBV5-1 and TRBJ2-7; TRBD2 fits 10 bases in the junction. The TCR sequence derives from an adult in good health. Here the sequenced sample was peripheral blood, taken on day 0 of AZD1222 vaccination. This receptor has the CDR3 CASSLSSGGPGGEQYF. The DNA sequence is TGCGCCAGCAGCTTGTCTAGCGGGGGCCCCGGTGGGGAGCAGTACTTC.